These 5 T cell receptor beta chains originate from one sample sequenced in a study of CD8 T cells in Susac syndrome. Random hexamers served to reverse transcribe roughly 0.45 to 1 ug RNA. Each CDR3 protein gets one entry after TCRdb re-called the immunoSEQ multiplex PCR reads with MiXCR. The top ten clones hold 0.15% to 0.2% of a sample with under 200,000 distinct CDR3 sequences, approximately 95% of them seen once. Sequencing was carried out using CD8+ T cells from PBMCs. The receptors were gathered from a human donor with Susac syndrome.

This chain uses TRBV13 with TRBJ1-5; D is uncertain. CDR1 is PRHDT and CDR2 is FYEKMQ in the germline V gene (reference sequence). Trimming pared 0 bases from V and 4 bases from J, leaving 7 bases between. The length of the CDR3 is 14 residues. The CDR3 here is CASSLGARNQPQHF. CDR3 bases: TGTGCCAGCAGCTTAGGGGCGCGGAATCAGCCCCAGCATTTT. Looking up the rest from reference TRBV13 and TRBJ1-5 gives the full variable domain: AAGVIQSPRHLIKEKRETATLKCYPIPRHDTVYWYQQGPGQDPQFLISFYEKMQSDKGSIPDRFSAQQFSDYHSELNMSSLELGDSALYFCASSLGARNQPQHFGDGTRLSIL.

The rearrangement joins TRBV12-3 or TRBV12-4 to TRBJ1-1; D not certain. Trimming left V 7 bases short and J 4 bases short, with 10 bases between. The CDR3 has 12 amino acids. As DNA, the CDR3 is TGTGCCAGCACCCAACGGATCACTGAAGCTTTCTTT. Translated, it gives CASTQRITEAFF.

The rearrangement links TRBV9 to TRBJ2-7, with 11 bases that match TRBD2. V dropped 2 bases and J dropped 7; count of bases not matched to a gene: 5. CDR1 SGDLS and CDR2 YYNGEE come from the germline V gene. This CDR3 is built from 14 residues. The DNA of the CDR3 is TGTGCCAGCAGCGTTAGCGGGGGGGCCGATGAGCAGTACTTC. Amino acids: CASSVSGGADEQYF.

The chain carries TRBV29-1 and TRBJ2-3; TRBD2 might be the D (7 bases). The V end lost 4 bases, the J end lost 1 base, and 9 bases lay between the germline ends. Looked up from germline, CDR1 is SQVTM and CDR2 is ANQGSEA. This CDR3 contains 13 residues. CDR3 nucleotide sequence: TGCAGCGTTGGAGGGGGGGGCACAGATACGCAGTATTTT. Amino acid sequence: CSVGGGGTDTQYF.

This chain links TRBV30 with TRBJ1-6; D is perhaps TRBD1 (6 bases). The germline CDR1 and CDR2 sequences are GTSNPN and SVGIG (reference sequence). CDR3 length equals 15 residues. Trimming pared 3 bases from V and 8 bases from J, leaving 17 bases between. The CDR3 DNA reads as TGTGCCTGGAGCCGGAACAGGGCAGATGATTCACCCCTCCACTTT. It codes for CAWSRNRADDSPLHF.